This T cell receptor (beta chain) stems from a study of identical twins. Broader study findings: The more abundant beta clonotypes in cord blood had fewer insertions, and memory repertoires did not show this. Conclusions were based on cross-sectional statistical analysis, without following the same donors.

CDR3 length: 14 residues. In germline, CDR1 is SGHAT, CDR2 FQNNGV. Trimming took off 0 bases at V and 2 bases at J, with 7 bases between the two ends. In its sample, this clonotype was seen a few times. Its antigen is still unknown. cDNA molecules carried unique molecular identifiers, and template switching added a universal primer site. In TCRdb, the 5' RACE reads were re-called with MiXCR into one record per CDR3 protein. The data show 690,000 or so distinct CDR3 sequences, more than 6.5% seen once. This same sample was also part of a study on yellow fever vaccine responses in identical twins.

This receptor was obtained from a woman aged 18 to 35 in good health. The specimen sequenced was PBMCs. The V call is TRBV11-2, the J call TRBJ1-2; no definite D call. In DNA form, the CDR3 reads TGTGCCAGCAGCTTAGAACAGTACAACTATGGCTACACCTTC. Protein: CASSLEQYNYGYTF.